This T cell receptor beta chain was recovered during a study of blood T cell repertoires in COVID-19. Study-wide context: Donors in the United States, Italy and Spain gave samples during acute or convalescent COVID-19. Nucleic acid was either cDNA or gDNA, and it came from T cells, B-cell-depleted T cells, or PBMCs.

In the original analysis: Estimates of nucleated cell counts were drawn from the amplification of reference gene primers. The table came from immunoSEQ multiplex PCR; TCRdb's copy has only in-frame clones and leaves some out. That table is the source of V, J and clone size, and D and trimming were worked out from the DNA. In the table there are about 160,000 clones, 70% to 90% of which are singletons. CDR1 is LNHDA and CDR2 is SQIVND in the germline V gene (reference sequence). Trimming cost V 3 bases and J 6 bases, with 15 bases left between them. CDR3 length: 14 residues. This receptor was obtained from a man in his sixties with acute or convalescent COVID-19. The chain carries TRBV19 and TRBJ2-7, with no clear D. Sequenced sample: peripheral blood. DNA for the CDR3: TGTGCCAGTAGTATTAAAGCGTTTGCACCCGAGCAGTACTTC. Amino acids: CASSIKAFAPEQYF.